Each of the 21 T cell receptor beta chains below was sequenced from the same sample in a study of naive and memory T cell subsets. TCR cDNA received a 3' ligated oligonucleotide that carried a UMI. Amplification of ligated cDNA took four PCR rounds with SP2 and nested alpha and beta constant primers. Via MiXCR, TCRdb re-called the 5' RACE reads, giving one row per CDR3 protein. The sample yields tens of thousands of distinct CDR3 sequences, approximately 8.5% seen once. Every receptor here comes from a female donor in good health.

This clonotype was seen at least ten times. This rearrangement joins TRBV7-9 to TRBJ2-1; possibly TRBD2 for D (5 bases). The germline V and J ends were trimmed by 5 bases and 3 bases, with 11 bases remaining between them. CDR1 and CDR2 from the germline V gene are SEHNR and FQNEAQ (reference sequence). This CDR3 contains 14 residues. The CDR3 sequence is CASSRDLLYNEQFF. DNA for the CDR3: TGTGCCAGCAGCCGGGATCTGCTCTACAATGAGCAGTTCTTC.

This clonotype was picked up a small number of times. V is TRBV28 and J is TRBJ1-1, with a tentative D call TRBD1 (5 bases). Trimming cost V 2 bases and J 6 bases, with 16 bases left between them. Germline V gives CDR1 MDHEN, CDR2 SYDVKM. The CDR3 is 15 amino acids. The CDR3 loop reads CASSLRTLRGPEAFF. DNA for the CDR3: TGTGCCAGCAGTTTACGCACGTTAAGGGGCCCTGAAGCTTTCTTT.

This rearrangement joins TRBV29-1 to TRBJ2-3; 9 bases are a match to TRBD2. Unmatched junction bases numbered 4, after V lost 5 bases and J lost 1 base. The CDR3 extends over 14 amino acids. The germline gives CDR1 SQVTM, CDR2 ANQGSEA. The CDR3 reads CSVLGGGGTDTQYF. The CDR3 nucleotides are TGCAGCGTTCTCGGCGGGGGGGGCACAGATACGCAGTATTTT.

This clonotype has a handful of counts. CDR3 nucleotides: TGTGCCAGCAGGGTCTTGGGCGGGGTCGATGAGCAGTTCTTC. It specifies CASRVLGGVDEQFF. The rearrangement joins TRBV28 to TRBJ2-1; TRBD2 might be the D (6 bases). Germline CDR1 is MDHEN and CDR2 is SYDVKM. This CDR3 region has 14 residues. V was shortened by 6 bases and J by 8 bases, with 17 bases between the two germline ends.

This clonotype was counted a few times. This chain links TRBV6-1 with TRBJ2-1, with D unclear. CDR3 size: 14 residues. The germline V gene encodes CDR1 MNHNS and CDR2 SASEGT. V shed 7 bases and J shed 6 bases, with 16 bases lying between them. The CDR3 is CASNEQVGINEQFF. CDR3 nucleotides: TGTGCCAGCAATGAGCAGGTGGGGATCAATGAGCAGTTCTTC.

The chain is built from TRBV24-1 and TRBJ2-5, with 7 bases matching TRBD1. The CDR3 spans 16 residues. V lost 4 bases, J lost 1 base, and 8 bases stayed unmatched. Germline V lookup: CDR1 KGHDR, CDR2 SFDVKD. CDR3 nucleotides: TGTGCCACCAGTGACTCGACAGGGACAACCCAAGAGACCCAGTACTTC. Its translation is CATSDSTGTTQETQYF.

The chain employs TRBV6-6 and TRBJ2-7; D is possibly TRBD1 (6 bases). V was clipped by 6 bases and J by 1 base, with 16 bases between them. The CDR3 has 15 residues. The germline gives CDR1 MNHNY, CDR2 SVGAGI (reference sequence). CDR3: CASSKTGKGSYEQYF. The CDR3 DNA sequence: TGTGCCAGCAGCAAAACAGGGAAAGGTTCCTACGAGCAGTACTTC.

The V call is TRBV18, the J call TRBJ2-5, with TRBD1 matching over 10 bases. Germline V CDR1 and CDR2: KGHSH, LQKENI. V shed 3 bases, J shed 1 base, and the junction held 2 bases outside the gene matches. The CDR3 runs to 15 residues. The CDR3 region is CASSPGTGVQETQYF. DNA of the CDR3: TGTGCCAGCTCACCCGGGACAGGGGTCCAAGAGACCCAGTACTTC.

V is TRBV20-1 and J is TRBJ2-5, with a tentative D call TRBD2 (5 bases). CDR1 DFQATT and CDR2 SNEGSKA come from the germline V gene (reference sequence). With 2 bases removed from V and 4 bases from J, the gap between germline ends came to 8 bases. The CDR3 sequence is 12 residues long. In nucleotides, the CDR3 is TGCAGTGCTAGAACCAGCGGAGAGACCCAGTACTTC. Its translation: CSARTSGETQYF.

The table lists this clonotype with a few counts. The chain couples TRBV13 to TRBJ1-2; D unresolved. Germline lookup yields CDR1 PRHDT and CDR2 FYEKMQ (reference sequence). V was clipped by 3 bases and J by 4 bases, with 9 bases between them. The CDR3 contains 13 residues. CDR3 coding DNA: TGTGCCAGCAGCTTTCAGAGGGCCTATGGCTACACCTTC. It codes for CASSFQRAYGYTF.

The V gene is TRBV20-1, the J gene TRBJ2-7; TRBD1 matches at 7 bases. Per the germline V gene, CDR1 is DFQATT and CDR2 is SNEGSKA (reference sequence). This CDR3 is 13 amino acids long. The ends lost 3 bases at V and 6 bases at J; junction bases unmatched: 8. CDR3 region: CSASSTGVGEQYF. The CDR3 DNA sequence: TGCAGTGCTAGCAGCACAGGGGTAGGCGAGCAGTACTTC.

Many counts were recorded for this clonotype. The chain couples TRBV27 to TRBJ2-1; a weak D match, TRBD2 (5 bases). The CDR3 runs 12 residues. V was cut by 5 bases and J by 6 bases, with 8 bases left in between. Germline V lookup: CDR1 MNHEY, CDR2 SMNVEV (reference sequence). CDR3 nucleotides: TGTGCCAGCAGTCCCAGCGGCAATGAGCAGTTCTTC. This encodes CASSPSGNEQFF.

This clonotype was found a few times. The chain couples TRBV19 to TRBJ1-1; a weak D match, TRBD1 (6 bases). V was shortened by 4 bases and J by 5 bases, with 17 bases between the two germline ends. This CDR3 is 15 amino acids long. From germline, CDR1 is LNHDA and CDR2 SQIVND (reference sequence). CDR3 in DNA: TGTGCCAGTAGTACTCAGGGGCCGGCAAAAACTGAAGCTTTCTTT. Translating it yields CASSTQGPAKTEAFF.

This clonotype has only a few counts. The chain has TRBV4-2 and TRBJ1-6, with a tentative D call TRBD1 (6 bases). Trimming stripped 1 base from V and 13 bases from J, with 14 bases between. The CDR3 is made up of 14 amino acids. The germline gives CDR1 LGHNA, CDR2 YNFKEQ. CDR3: CASSQAEGGLPLHF. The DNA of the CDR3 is TGTGCCAGCAGCCAAGCAGAGGGGGGACTCCCCCTCCACTTT.

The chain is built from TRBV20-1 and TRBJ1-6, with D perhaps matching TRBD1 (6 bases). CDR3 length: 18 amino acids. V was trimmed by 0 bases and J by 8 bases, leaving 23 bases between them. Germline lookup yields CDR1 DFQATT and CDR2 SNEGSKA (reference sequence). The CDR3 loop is CSARDLIQGGGVDSPLHF. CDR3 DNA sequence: TGCAGTGCTAGAGATCTTATACAGGGCGGGGGGGTTGATTCACCCCTCCACTTT.

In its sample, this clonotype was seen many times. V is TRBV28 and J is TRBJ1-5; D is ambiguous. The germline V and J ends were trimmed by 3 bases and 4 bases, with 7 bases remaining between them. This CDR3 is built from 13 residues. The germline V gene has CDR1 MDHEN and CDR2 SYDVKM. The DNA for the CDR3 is TGTGCCAGCAGTTTTGTCCGGAATCAGCCCCAGCATTTT. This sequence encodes CASSFVRNQPQHF.

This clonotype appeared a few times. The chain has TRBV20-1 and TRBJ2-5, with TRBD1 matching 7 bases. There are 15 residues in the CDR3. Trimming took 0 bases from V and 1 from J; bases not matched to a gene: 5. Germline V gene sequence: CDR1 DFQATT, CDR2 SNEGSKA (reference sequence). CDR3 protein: CSARDRQGVQETQYF. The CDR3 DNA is TGCAGTGCTAGAGATCGACAGGGCGTCCAAGAGACCCAGTACTTC.

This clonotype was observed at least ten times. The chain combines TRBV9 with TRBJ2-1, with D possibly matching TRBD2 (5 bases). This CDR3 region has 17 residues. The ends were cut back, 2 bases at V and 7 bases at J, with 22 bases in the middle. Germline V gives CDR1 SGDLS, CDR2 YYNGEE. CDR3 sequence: CASSVDLGAPMSNEQFF. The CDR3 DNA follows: TGTGCCAGCAGCGTTGACTTGGGAGCCCCCATGTCTAATGAGCAGTTCTTC.

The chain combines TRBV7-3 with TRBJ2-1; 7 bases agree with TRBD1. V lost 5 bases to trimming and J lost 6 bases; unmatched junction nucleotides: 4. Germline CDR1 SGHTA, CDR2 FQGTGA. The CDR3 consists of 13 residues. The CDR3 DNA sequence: TGTGCCAGCAGCGCACGACAGGGCAATGAGCAGTTCTTC. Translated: CASSARQGNEQFF.

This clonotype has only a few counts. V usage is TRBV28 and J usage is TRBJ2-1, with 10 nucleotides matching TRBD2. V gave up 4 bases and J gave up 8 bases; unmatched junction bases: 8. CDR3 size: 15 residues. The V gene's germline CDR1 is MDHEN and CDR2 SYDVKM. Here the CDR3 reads CASSSKREGLDEQFF. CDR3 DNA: TGTGCCAGCAGTTCAAAGCGGGAGGGCCTCGATGAGCAGTTCTTC.

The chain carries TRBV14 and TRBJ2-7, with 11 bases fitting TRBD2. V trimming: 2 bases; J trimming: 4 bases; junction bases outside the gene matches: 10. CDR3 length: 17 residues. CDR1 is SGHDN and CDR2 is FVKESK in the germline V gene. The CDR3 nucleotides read TGTGCCAGCAGCCAACTAGCGGGAGGTGGGCCTTTGTACGAGCAGTACTTC. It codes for CASSQLAGGGPLYEQYF.